These 19 T cell receptor beta chains came from one sample sequenced in a study of graft-versus-host responses after intestinal transplantation. Libraries were prepared by immunoSEQ multiplex PCR; TCRdb keeps only in-frame clonotypes and omits some of them. This table holds about 93,000 clones, roughly 93% found once. No cognate antigen is known for these TCRs. The starting material was unstimulated CD8+ T cells sorted from spleen or lymph node cells, obtained before intestinal transplant. The receptors here all came from a human donor who received an intestinal transplant.

The J gene is TRBJ1-2, the V gene TRBV5-4, with D perhaps TRBD1 (6 bases). Trimming removed 1 base at V and 8 bases at J, with 15 bases between. CDR1 is SGHNT and CDR2 is YYREEE in the germline V gene (reference sequence). CDR3 size: 14 residues. CDR3 bases: TGTGCCAGCAGCTTGAACAGGGTTTCGGGGGGCTACACCTTC. The encoded protein is CASSLNRVSGGYTF. The whole variable domain, remainder taken from reference TRBV5-4 and TRBJ1-2, is ETGVTQSPTHLIKTRGQQVTLRCSSQSGHNTVSWYQQALGQGPQFIFQYYREEENGRGNFPPRFSGLQFPNYSSELNVNALELDDSALYLCASSLNRVSGGYTFGSGTRLTVV.

This clone was seen only a few times. CDR3 in amino acids: CASSLLAGGSYNEQFF. The CDR3, as DNA: TGTGCCAGCAGCTTACTCGCGGGAGGCTCCTACAATGAGCAGTTCTTC. The chain has TRBV7-6 and TRBJ2-1, with 8 nucleotides matching TRBD2. CDR3 length: 16 amino acids. Germline V lookup: CDR1 SGHVS, CDR2 FNYEAQ. V lost 2 bases, J lost 0 bases, and 3 bases stayed unmatched.

V and J are TRBV9 and TRBJ1-1; D is ambiguous. Germline CDR1 and CDR2: SGDLS and YYNGEE. V lost 0 bases, J lost 0 bases, and 6 bases lay in between. The CDR3 length is 14 residues. DNA of the CDR3: TGTGCCAGCAGCGTAGGCAGTATGAACACTGAAGCTTTCTTT. Amino acids: CASSVGSMNTEAFF.

This sequence joins TRBV15 and TRBJ2-5; 7 nucleotides align to TRBD1. The CDR3 runs to 15 residues. Trimming took 8 bases from V and 2 from J; bases not matched to a gene: 11. CDR1 LNHNV and CDR2 YYDKDF come from the germline V gene (reference sequence). In DNA, the CDR3 is TGTGCCACCGCTCGAGGTCTGGGACAGCAAGAGACCCAGTACTTC. Encoded protein: CATARGLGQQETQYF.

The J gene is TRBJ1-2, the V gene TRBV30; D not certain. Germline-derived CDR1 and CDR2 are GTSNPN and SVGIG (reference sequence). Trimming left V 8 bases short and J 8 bases short, with 18 bases between. The length of the CDR3 is 12 residues. In nucleotides, the CDR3 is TGTGCCGGCTGGACTGGTTTGGGCGGCTACACCTTC. Translated, it gives CAGWTGLGGYTF.

V gene TRBV27 combines with J gene TRBJ1-5; D remains unclear. V lost 0 bases and J lost 5, with 5 bases in between. The germline V gene encodes CDR1 MNHEY and CDR2 SMNVEV (reference sequence). The length of the CDR3 is 13 residues. CDR3 nucleotides: TGTGCCAGCAGTTTATCGGAGTATCAGCCCCAGCATTTT. It specifies CASSLSEYQPQHF.

V and J are TRBV6-1 and TRBJ2-3, with a weak D call TRBD2 (6 bases). V dropped 6 bases and J dropped 2 bases, with 12 bases sitting between them. Per germline, CDR1 MNHNS and CDR2 SASEGT. There are 14 residues in the CDR3. The DNA for the CDR3 is TGTGCCAGCAGGGGACTTGGCGACACAGATACGCAGTATTTT. Amino acid sequence: CASRGLGDTDTQYF.

The chain joins TRBV29-1 to TRBJ2-1, with D tentatively TRBD2 (6 bases). The CDR3 covers 14 residues. V lost 5 bases and J lost 0, with 11 bases in between. Germline lookup yields CDR1 SQVTM and CDR2 ANQGSEA. This CDR3 is CSVRSGSSYNEQFF. The CDR3, as DNA: TGCAGCGTTCGATCCGGGAGCTCCTACAATGAGCAGTTCTTC.

The chain couples TRBV19 to TRBJ2-1; TRBD1 matches at 8 bases. CDR3 length: 14 residues. With V trimmed by 6 bases and J by 2 bases, 3 bases remained unmatched. Looked up from germline, CDR1 is LNHDA and CDR2 is SQIVND (reference sequence). The CDR3 nucleotides read TGTGCCAGTAGCCCAGGGGGCCCCTACAATGAGCAGTTCTTC. This sequence encodes CASSPGGPYNEQFF. The full variable domain, rest sourced from reference TRBV19 and TRBJ2-1, is DGGITQSPKYLFRKEGQNVTLSCEQNLNHDAMYWYRQDPGQGLRLIYYSQIVNDFQKGDIAEGYSVSREKKESFPLTVTSAQKNPTAFYLCASSPGGPYNEQFFGPGTRLTVL.

J is TRBJ1-2 and V is TRBV5-6; weak D call: TRBD1 (6 bases). Germline lookup yields CDR1 SGHDT and CDR2 YYEEEE. The CDR3 has 15 residues. V lost 4 bases, J lost 3 bases, and 16 bases lay in between. CDR3 DNA: TGTGCCAGCAGCCCTCTTACAGGGATGGACTATGGCTACACCTTC. Protein sequence: CASSPLTGMDYGYTF.

The rearrangement uses TRBV5-6 and TRBJ1-1, with TRBD1 identical over 9 bases. CDR3 length: 14 amino acids. The germline gives CDR1 SGHDT, CDR2 YYEEEE. After removal of 4 bases from V and 7 bases from J, the junction contained 8 bases not matched to a gene. CDR3 sequence reads: CASSQITGGGEAFF. CDR3 coding DNA: TGTGCCAGCAGCCAGATCACAGGGGGCGGTGAAGCTTTCTTT.

The chain joins TRBV11-2 to TRBJ1-1; D is unclear. This CDR3 comprises 12 residues. Germline V gene sequence: CDR1 SGHAT, CDR2 FQNNGV. Between the trimmed V and J ends, which lost 5 bases and 4 bases, there was a span of 8 bases. The CDR3 DNA sequence: TGTGCCAGCAGCCCTTTTCGCACTGAAGCTTTCTTT. Protein product: CASSPFRTEAFF.

V usage is TRBV27 and J usage is TRBJ1-3, with D tentatively TRBD1 (5 bases). V dropped 5 bases and J dropped 0 bases, with 20 bases sitting between them. This CDR3 spans 18 amino acids. CDR1 is MNHEY, CDR2 SMNVEV, per germline (reference sequence). CDR3 coding DNA: TGTGCCAGCAGTCCCGGGGGAGCGGGCTTGGGCTCTGGAAACACCATATATTTT. Protein: CASSPGGAGLGSGNTIYF.

This clone was detected once. The V call is TRBV30, the J call TRBJ2-2; D remains ambiguous. The germline CDR1 and CDR2 sequences are GTSNPN and SVGIG (reference sequence). Trimming stripped 1 base from V and 1 base from J, with 10 bases between. There are 15 residues in the CDR3. As DNA, the CDR3 is TGTGCCTGGAGTGAATTAGCCCTGAACACCGGGGAGCTGTTTTTT. Translating gives CAWSELALNTGELFF.

The V call is TRBV27, the J call TRBJ2-3, with a possible D match to TRBD2 (6 bases). V lost 1 base and J lost 4, with 15 bases in between. The CDR3 has 16 residues. The germline V gene has CDR1 MNHEY and CDR2 SMNVEV (reference sequence). The CDR3 is CASSLLSPEGSDTQYF. The CDR3 bases are TGTGCCAGCAGTTTATTGTCCCCGGAGGGCTCAGATACGCAGTATTTT.

The chain employs TRBV19 and TRBJ2-1; 7 positions match TRBD2. V lost 4 bases, J lost 5 bases, and 5 bases stayed unmatched. The CDR3 spans 14 residues. Germline lookup yields CDR1 LNHDA and CDR2 SQIVND (reference sequence). The CDR3 protein is CASSTGGSNNEQFF. In DNA form, the CDR3 reads TGTGCCAGTAGTACGGGGGGATCGAACAATGAGCAGTTCTTC.

The rearrangement joins TRBV7-6 to TRBJ2-5; the match to TRBD2 covers 10 bases. The CDR3 is 15 amino acids. Trimming at V came to 3 bases and at J to 5 bases, leaving 6 bases not matched to a gene. The V gene's germline CDR1 is SGHVS and CDR2 FNYEAQ. CDR3 DNA sequence: TGTGCCAGCAGCTTTAGCGGGGGGTGGTCGGAGACCCAGTACTTC. It translates to CASSFSGGWSETQYF.

The chain joins TRBV2 to TRBJ2-1; TRBD1 agrees at 9 bases. CDR1 SNHLY and CDR2 FYNNEI come from the germline V gene. The length of the CDR3 is 14 residues. The J segment lost 8 bases and the V segment lost 6 bases, leaving 8 bases of the junction unmatched. The CDR3 bases are TGTGCCAGCAGGCCTGGACAGGGGTGGGATGAGCAGTTCTTC. This codes for CASRPGQGWDEQFF. Full variable domain (missing parts from reference TRBV2 and TRBJ2-1): EPEVTQTPSHQVTQMGQEVILRCVPISNHLYFYWYRQILGQKVEFLVSFYNNEISEKSEIFDDQFSVERPDGSNFTLKIRSTKLEDSAMYFCASRPGQGWDEQFFGPGTRLTVL.

This clone came up a few times. The chain employs TRBV4-1 and TRBJ1-4; a weak D match, TRBD1 (5 bases). Per the germline V gene, CDR1 is MGHRA and CDR2 is YSYEKL. The length of the CDR3 is 17 residues. V lost 0 bases to trimming and J lost 2 bases, with 13 bases between them. CDR3 in amino acids: CASSQDFRGFTNEKLFF. CDR3 in DNA: TGCGCCAGCAGCCAAGATTTTCGGGGGTTTACTAATGAAAAACTGTTTTTT.